The 5 T cell receptor beta chains presented below share a single source sample, sequenced in a study of blood T cell repertoires in COVID-19. TCRdb's copy holds only in-frame clones and misses some; the assay was immunoSEQ multiplex PCR. The repertoire consists of 250,000 to 350,000 clones, with around 85% occurring once and the leading ten covering approximately 4.2%. Sequencing used PBMCs or T cells enriched from blood (not recorded which). Receptor source: a woman aged 25 to 39 who had recovered from COVID-19.

The chain links TRBV3-1 (or the pseudogene TRBV3-2) to TRBJ2-7; 7 positions match TRBD2. The length of the CDR3 is 15 residues. Germline CDR1 LGHDT, CDR2 YNNKEL (reference sequence). J was trimmed by 4 bases and V by 0 bases; bases with no gene match: 6. The CDR3 DNA follows: TGTGCCAGCAGCCAAGATTCCGCGGGGGTATACGAGCAGTACTTC. This gives the protein CASSQDSAGVYEQYF.

The chain couples TRBV29-1 to TRBJ1-3; 9 nucleotides agree with TRBD1. From germline, CDR1 is SQVTM and CDR2 ANQGSEA. Trimming removed 5 bases from V and 8 bases from J; junction bases left unmatched: 10. The CDR3 is made up of 14 amino acids. Written as DNA, the CDR3 is TGCAGCGTTTTATTGGGACAGGGAGGGTACACCATATATTTT. Residues: CSVLLGQGGYTIYF.

The chain uses TRBV28 and TRBJ2-7, with 7 bases identical to TRBD1. Germline CDR1 MDHEN, CDR2 SYDVKM. The CDR3 loop spans 14 amino acids. V trimming: 11 bases; J trimming: 3 bases; junction bases outside the gene matches: 13. CDR3 sequence: CASRTGTALYEQYF. CDR3 nucleotides: TGTGCCTCGCGTACCGGGACAGCCCTCTACGAGCAGTACTTC. The complete variable domain, with remaining parts taken from reference TRBV28 and TRBJ2-7, reads DVKVTQSSRYLVKRTGEKVFLECVQDMDHENMFWYRQDPGLGLRLIYFSYDVKMKEKGDIPEGYSVSREKKERFSLILESASTNQTSMYLCASRTGTALYEQYFGPGTRLTVT.

Many counts were recorded for this clone. The chain carries TRBV7-8 and TRBJ2-2, with D perhaps matching TRBD2 (5 bases). Looked up from germline, CDR1 is SGHVS and CDR2 is FQNEAQ. V dropped 11 bases and J dropped 7 bases, with 26 bases sitting between them. The CDR3 is 16 amino acids. The CDR3 nucleotides read TGTGCCGCCTCACCCGGACTCCCAAAAAGTATCGGGGAGCTGTTTTTT. This encodes CAASPGLPKSIGELFF.

This chain connects TRBV6-5 to TRBJ2-7; the D gene is possibly TRBD2 (6 bases). V shed 4 bases and J shed 2 bases, with 12 bases lying between them. Germline CDR1 and CDR2: MNHEY and SVGAGI. CDR3 size: 14 residues. Here the CDR3 DNA reads TGTGCCAGCAGTTCCACCCCGGGGGCCTACGAGCAGTACTTC. This codes for CASSSTPGAYEQYF.